What follows are 5 T cell receptor beta chains derived from one specimen sequenced in a study of cytomegalovirus exposure and HLA in healthy donors. With 60 Vbeta and 13 Jbeta primers, the PCR was carried out. Profiling relied on immunoSEQ multiplex PCR, and the TCRdb table lists in-frame clones only, not all of them. This table holds approximately 150,000 clones, 77% found once. Sequences were obtained from PBMCs. These receptors originate from a woman aged 55-70 years in good health and CMV-seronegative.

This clone was seen only a few times. The chain employs TRBV5-1 and TRBJ1-1; D ambiguous. Between the trimmed V and J ends, which lost 5 bases and 0 bases, there was a span of 11 bases. Germline CDR1 reads SGHRS; CDR2 reads YFSETQ. This CDR3 comprises 14 residues. The CDR3 reads CASRPGGVNTEAFF. CDR3 nucleotides: TGCGCCAGCAGGCCGGGAGGTGTGAACACTGAAGCTTTCTTT.

The rearrangement joins TRBV7-6 to TRBJ2-7; D call uncertain. This CDR3 is built from 13 residues. V was clipped by 3 bases and J by 0 bases, with 6 bases between them. The germline V gene encodes CDR1 SGHVS and CDR2 FNYEAQ. The CDR3 bases are TGTGCCAGCAGCTTCTACGGCTCCTACGAGCAGTACTTC. Its translation is CASSFYGSYEQYF.

CDR3 in amino acids: CASSYRQEGKLFF. CDR3 coding DNA: TGTGCCAGCAGCTACCGTCAGGAGGGAAAACTGTTTTTT. The chain has TRBV7-6 and TRBJ1-4; D gene uncertain. The V end was cut by 4 bases, the J end by 10 bases, with 13 bases between. Germline CDR1 and CDR2: SGHVS and FNYEAQ. The CDR3 covers 13 residues.

This clone was seen once. The genes are TRBV9 and TRBJ2-1, with a tentative D call TRBD1 (6 bases). V gave up 4 bases and J gave up 0 bases, with 14 bases separating them. This CDR3 has 16 amino acids. Germline V CDR1 and CDR2: SGDLS, YYNGEE. This CDR3 is CASSIQGSFSYNEQFF. The CDR3, as DNA: TGTGCCAGCAGCATCCAGGGGTCCTTCTCCTACAATGAGCAGTTCTTC. The variable domain in full, completed from reference TRBV9 and TRBJ2-1, reads DSGVTQTPKHLITATGQRVTLRCSPRSGDLSVYWYQQSLDQGLQFLIQYYNGEERAKGNILERFSAQQFPDLHSELNLSSLELGDSALYFCASSIQGSFSYNEQFFGPGTRLTVL.

The gene calls are TRBV6-1 and TRBJ1-2; 7 nucleotides line up with TRBD1. This CDR3 is 14 amino acids long. The trim removed 6 bases at V and 8 bases at J, leaving 12 bases unmatched. Germline V gene data show CDR1 as MNHNS and CDR2 as SASEGT. The CDR3: CASRYGMQGDGYTF. CDR3 bases: TGTGCCAGCAGGTACGGGATGCAGGGGGACGGCTACACCTTC.